The subject of this entry is one TCR beta chain. The data derive from a study of identical twins. TCRdb itself ran the 5' RACE reads through MiXCR, one entry per CDR3 protein. This table holds under 300,000 distinct CDR3 sequences, over 5% found once. The same sample was also used in a study of T cells expressing NK-cell markers.

The TCR sequence derives from a woman in her late teens or twenties in good health. Sequences were obtained from CD8+ T cells sorted from blood.

CDR3 nucleotide sequence: TGTGCCACCTGGGACGGGTACTATGGCTACACCTTC. It codes for CATWDGYYGYTF. This chain uses TRBV24-1 with TRBJ1-2, with TRBD1 as a possible D gene (5 bases). CDR3 length equals 12 residues. Germline-derived CDR1 and CDR2 are KGHDR and SFDVKD. Trimming shortened V by 9 bases and J by 3 bases, and 10 bases separated the two germline ends.